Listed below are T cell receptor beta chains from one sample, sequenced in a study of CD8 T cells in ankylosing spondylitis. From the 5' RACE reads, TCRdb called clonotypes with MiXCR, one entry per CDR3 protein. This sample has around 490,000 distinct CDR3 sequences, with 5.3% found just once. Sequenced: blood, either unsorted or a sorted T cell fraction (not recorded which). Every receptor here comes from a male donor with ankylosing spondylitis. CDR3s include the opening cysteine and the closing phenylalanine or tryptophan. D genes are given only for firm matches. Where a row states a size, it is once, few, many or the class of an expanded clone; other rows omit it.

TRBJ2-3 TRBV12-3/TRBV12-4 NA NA CASSLIADITDTQYF TGTGCCAGCAGTTTAATAGCGGACATCACAGATACGCAGTATTTT
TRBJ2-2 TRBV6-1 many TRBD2 CATQTSGSFTGELFF TGTGCCACCCAGACTAGCGGGAGTTTCACCGGGGAGCTGTTTTTT
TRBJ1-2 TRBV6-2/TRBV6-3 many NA CASSEDSGYTF TGTGCCAGCAGTGAGGACAGTGGCTACACCTTC
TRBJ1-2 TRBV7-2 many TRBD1 CASSHRTGDSYGYTF TGTGCCAGCAGCCACCGGACAGGGGACAGCTATGGCTACACCTTC
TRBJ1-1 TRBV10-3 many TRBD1 CAISGGDSGNTEAFF TGTGCCATCAGTGGGGGGGACAGCGGGAACACTGAAGCTTTCTTT
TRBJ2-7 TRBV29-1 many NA CSVVVVYEQYF TGCAGCGTTGTAGTGGTCTACGAGCAGTACTTC
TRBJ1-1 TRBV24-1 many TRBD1 CATSEGQENTEAFF TGTGCCACCAGTGAGGGACAGGAGAACACTGAAGCTTTCTTT
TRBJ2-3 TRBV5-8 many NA CASSLGRVADTQYF TGTGCCAGCAGCTTGGGCAGAGTGGCAGATACGCAGTATTTT
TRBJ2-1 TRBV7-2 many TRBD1 CASSLSRDRDSMFYNEQFF TGTGCCAGCAGCTTGAGCCGGGACAGAGACTCTATGTTCTACAATGAGCAGTTCTTC
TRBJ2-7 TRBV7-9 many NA CASSSSGTFLEQYF TGTGCCAGCAGCTCCTCCGGGACCTTCCTGGAGCAGTACTTC
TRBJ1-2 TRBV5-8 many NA CASSLGTGLWEYGYTF TGTGCCAGCAGCTTGGGTACAGGGCTCTGGGAATATGGCTACACCTTC
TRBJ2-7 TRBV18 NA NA CASSPLEQNYEQYF TGTGCCAGCTCACCATTGGAACAGAACTACGAGCAGTACTTC
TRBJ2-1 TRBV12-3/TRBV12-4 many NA CASSSGQGGPGNEQFF TGTGCCAGCAGTTCCGGTCAAGGGGGGCCGGGGAATGAGCAGTTCTTC
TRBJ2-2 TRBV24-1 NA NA CATSLGLNAGELFF TGTGCCACCAGTTTAGGGTTAAATGCCGGGGAGCTGTTTTTT
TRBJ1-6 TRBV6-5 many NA CASSYSALTNSPLHF TGTGCCAGCAGTTACTCGGCCTTGACGAATTCACCCCTCCACTTT
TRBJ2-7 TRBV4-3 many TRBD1 CASSQVRDSSYEQYF TGCGCCAGCAGCCAAGTCCGGGACAGCTCCTACGAGCAGTACTTC
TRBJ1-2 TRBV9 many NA CASSVSVRANYGYTF TGTGCCAGCAGCGTATCAGTCCGGGCTAACTATGGCTACACCTTC
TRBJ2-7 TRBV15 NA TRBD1 CATSSALGQGAGEQYF TGTGCCACCAGCAGCGCTCTGGGACAGGGGGCGGGCGAGCAGTACTTC
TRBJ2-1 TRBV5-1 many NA CASTNRVITDNEQFF TGCGCCAGCACAAATCGCGTAATCACGGACAATGAGCAGTTCTTC
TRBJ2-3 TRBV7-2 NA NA CASSLQSTLGADTQYF TGTGCCAGCAGCTTACAATCAACATTGGGGGCAGATACGCAGTATTTT
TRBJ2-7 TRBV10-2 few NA CASVGDFSYEQYF TGCGCCAGCGTAGGGGACTTCTCCTACGAGCAGTACTTC
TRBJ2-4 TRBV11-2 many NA CASSVGTQRNIQYF TGTGCCAGCAGCGTCGGGACTCAGAGAAACATTCAGTACTTC
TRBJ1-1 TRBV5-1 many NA CASILQENTEAFF TGCGCCAGCATACTACAGGAAAACACTGAAGCTTTCTTT
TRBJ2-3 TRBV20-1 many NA CSAPLVGVTDTQYF TGCAGTGCCCCGCTCGTAGGTGTCACAGATACGCAGTATTTT
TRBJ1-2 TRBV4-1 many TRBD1 CASESLFKQGAGGYTF TGCGCCAGCGAAAGCTTGTTCAAGCAGGGGGCTGGTGGCTACACCTTC
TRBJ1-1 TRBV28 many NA CASSITLNTEAFF TGTGCCAGCAGTATCACCCTGAACACTGAAGCTTTCTTT
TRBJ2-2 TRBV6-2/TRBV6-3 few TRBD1 CASSYFSGTVSTGELFF TGTGCCAGCAGTTACTTTTCCGGGACAGTTTCCACCGGGGAGCTGTTTTTT
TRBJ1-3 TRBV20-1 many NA CSAPGASGNTIYF TGCAGTGCCCCGGGGGCTTCTGGAAACACCATATATTTT
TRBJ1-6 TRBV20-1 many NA CSARDGRHNSPLHF TGCAGTGCTAGAGATGGACGGCATAATTCACCCCTCCACTTT